This T cell receptor beta chain was identified during a study of CD4 T cells in relation to SARS-CoV-2 and coronaviruses. Study overall: TCR beta CDR3s were sequenced after 10-day antigen culture of PBMCs.

The repertoire was sequenced with immunoSEQ multiplex PCR; TCRdb's copy has only in-frame clones and lacks some. The sample has about 39,000 clones, around 85% seen once. Remarks on this clone: Antigen specificity is unknown.

Trimming took off 0 bases at V and 10 bases at J, with 16 bases between the two ends. The CDR3 contains 15 residues. Germline V CDR1 and CDR2: SGHDT, YYEEEE. Whole-study findings and limits: Each donor contributed either pre-pandemic or post-infection samples, not both.

This clonotype originated in an adult with COVID-19. The chain recombines TRBV5-6 with TRBJ1-4; D ambiguous. The material sequenced was naive CD4+ T cells from PBMCs, cultured in vitro. Specified subset: naive CD4+ T cells isolated by negative enrichment. The CDR3 region has the DNA TGTGCCAGCAGCTTGGGGACTGAGGCTTTCGGAAAACTGTTTTTT. Translating gives CASSLGTEAFGKLFF.